A selection of T cell receptor beta chains follows, all from one sample in a study of TIL therapy for anti-PD-1-resistant metastatic lung cancer. Libraries were prepared by immunoSEQ multiplex PCR; TCRdb keeps only in-frame clonotypes and omits some of them. Of about 15,000 clones listed, roughly 82% were seen once; the top ten hold about 0.85%. The sequenced sample was blood, obtained at baseline. These TCRs come from a person aged 25 to 80 with non-small cell lung cancer. Both conserved end residues are part of each CDR3. The order of the fields is clone size, J gene, CDR3 length, D gene, V gene, CDR3 protein, CDR3 DNA. D genes are given only for firm matches. Only part of the rows carry a size: once, few, many, or a class if the clone is expanded.

abundance: .
j_gene: TRBJ2-1
len: 15
d_gene: .
v_gene: TRBV4-1
CDR3aa: CASSPRTVLINEQFF
CDR3nt: TGCGCCAGCAGCCCCCGGACTGTTCTTATCAATGAGCAGTTCTTC

abundance: few
j_gene: TRBJ1-3
len: 15
d_gene: .
v_gene: TRBV2
CDR3aa: CASSEGAGSRNTIYF
CDR3nt: TGTGCCAGCAGTGAGGGGGCAGGGTCCAGAAACACCATATATTTT

abundance: .
j_gene: TRBJ2-1
len: 13
d_gene: TRBD2
v_gene: TRBV19
CDR3aa: CATASGGADEQFF
CDR3nt: TGTGCCACTGCTAGCGGGGGGGCTGATGAGCAGTTCTTC

abundance: .
j_gene: TRBJ2-4
len: 17
d_gene: .
v_gene: TRBV14
CDR3aa: CASSQASLGIAKNIQYF
CDR3nt: TGTGCCAGCAGCCAAGCTAGTCTGGGGATAGCCAAAAACATTCAGTACTTC

abundance: few
j_gene: TRBJ1-6
len: 16
d_gene: .
v_gene: TRBV28
CDR3aa: CASRLPAGSYNSPLHF
CDR3nt: TGTGCCAGCAGACTGCCGGCAGGCTCCTATAATTCACCCCTCCACTTT

abundance: once
j_gene: TRBJ1-5
len: 17
d_gene: TRBD1
v_gene: TRBV28
CDR3aa: CASSRPSRDSSNQPQHF
CDR3nt: TGTGCCAGCAGCCGACCATCCCGGGACAGTAGCAATCAGCCCCAGCATTTT

abundance: once
j_gene: TRBJ2-3
len: 15
d_gene: .
v_gene: TRBV18
CDR3aa: CASSPVATRTDTQYF
CDR3nt: TGTGCCAGCTCACCAGTCGCGACGCGCACAGATACGCAGTATTTT

abundance: once
j_gene: TRBJ1-6
len: 14
d_gene: .
v_gene: TRBV14
CDR3aa: CASSRGPPNSPLHF
CDR3nt: TGTGCCAGCAGCCGGGGACCGCCGAATTCACCCCTCCACTTT

abundance: .
j_gene: TRBJ2-3
len: 16
d_gene: TRBD2
v_gene: TRBV7-2
CDR3aa: CASSRLAGHSGDTQYF
CDR3nt: TGTGCCAGCAGCCGACTAGCGGGGCATTCAGGAGATACGCAGTATTTT

abundance: .
j_gene: TRBJ1-1
len: 12
d_gene: .
v_gene: TRBV27
CDR3aa: CASSLLAGKAFF
CDR3nt: TGTGCCAGCAGTTTATTGGCAGGGAAAGCTTTCTTT

abundance: .
j_gene: TRBJ1-6
len: 14
d_gene: TRBD1
v_gene: TRBV7-3
CDR3aa: CASSRTGGSSPLHF
CDR3nt: TGTGCCAGCAGCCGGACAGGGGGCAGTTCACCCCTCCACTTT

abundance: .
j_gene: TRBJ2-2
len: 15
d_gene: TRBD1
v_gene: TRBV11-3
CDR3aa: CASSLRDRVTGELFF
CDR3nt: TGTGCCAGCAGCTTAAGGGACAGGGTAACCGGGGAGCTGTTTTTT

abundance: .
j_gene: TRBJ1-1
len: 13
d_gene: .
v_gene: TRBV6-1
CDR3aa: CASNPRGSTEAFF
CDR3nt: TGTGCCAGCAACCCAAGGGGCAGCACTGAAGCTTTCTTT

abundance: .
j_gene: TRBJ2-2
len: 11
d_gene: .
v_gene: TRBV5-4
CDR3aa: CASSITGELFF
CDR3nt: TGTGCCAGCAGCATCACCGGGGAGCTGTTTTTT

abundance: .
j_gene: TRBJ2-3
len: 13
d_gene: .
v_gene: TRBV4-3
CDR3aa: CASSHLTSDGQYF
CDR3nt: TGCGCCAGCAGCCACCTTACCTCAGATGGGCAGTATTTT

abundance: once
j_gene: TRBJ1-3
len: 14
d_gene: .
v_gene: TRBV5-1
CDR3aa: CASSSSGAPDTIYF
CDR3nt: TGCGCCAGCAGCTCCAGCGGGGCGCCGGACACCATATATTTT

abundance: .
j_gene: TRBJ1-3
len: 15
d_gene: .
v_gene: TRBV30
CDR3aa: CAWTHQGLERNTIYF
CDR3nt: TGTGCCTGGACCCACCAAGGCCTAGAAAGAAACACCATATATTTT

abundance: .
j_gene: TRBJ2-2
len: 13
d_gene: .
v_gene: TRBV5-1
CDR3aa: CASSFLGTGELFF
CDR3nt: TGCGCCAGCAGCTTCCTGGGGACCGGGGAGCTGTTTTTT

abundance: .
j_gene: TRBJ1-1
len: 15
d_gene: .
v_gene: TRBV14
CDR3aa: CASSSYPFSEPEAFF
CDR3nt: TGTGCCAGCAGCTCGTACCCTTTTTCGGAACCTGAAGCTTTCTTT

abundance: .
j_gene: TRBJ1-1
len: 15
d_gene: TRBD1
v_gene: TRBV29-1
CDR3aa: CSGGQGRMENTEAFF
CDR3nt: TGCAGCGGCGGACAGGGGAGGATGGAGAACACTGAAGCTTTCTTT

abundance: .
j_gene: TRBJ2-7
len: 14
d_gene: TRBD1
v_gene: TRBV30
CDR3aa: CAWRPGQGAREQYF
CDR3nt: TGTGCCTGGAGACCGGGACAGGGGGCGCGGGAGCAGTACTTC

abundance: .
j_gene: TRBJ1-2
len: 16
d_gene: TRBD1
v_gene: TRBV10-2
CDR3aa: CASAGQGALLNYGYTF
CDR3nt: TGCGCCAGCGCGGGACAGGGGGCCCTCCTTAACTATGGCTACACCTTC

abundance: .
j_gene: TRBJ2-1
len: 16
d_gene: .
v_gene: TRBV6-1
CDR3aa: CASSETGIRRYNEQFF
CDR3nt: TGTGCCAGCAGTGAAACCGGGATACGTCGGTACAATGAGCAGTTCTTC

abundance: few
j_gene: TRBJ2-7
len: 11
d_gene: .
v_gene: TRBV29-1
CDR3aa: CSVGRTDEQYF
CDR3nt: TGCAGCGTGGGACGTACGGACGAGCAGTACTTC

abundance: .
j_gene: TRBJ1-6
len: 16
d_gene: TRBD1
v_gene: TRBV6-6
CDR3aa: CASREQGALRNSPLHF
CDR3nt: TGTGCCAGCAGGGAGCAGGGGGCTCTGCGGAATTCACCCCTCCACTTT

abundance: .
j_gene: TRBJ1-6
len: 18
d_gene: .
v_gene: TRBV11-2
CDR3aa: CASSLADSLSSYNSPLHF
CDR3nt: TGTGCCAGCAGCTTGGCAGACAGCCTGAGCTCCTATAATTCACCCCTCCACTTT

abundance: .
j_gene: TRBJ2-3
len: 13
d_gene: TRBD2
v_gene: TRBV5-1
CDR3aa: CASKVAGANTQYF
CDR3nt: TGCGCCAGCAAGGTAGCGGGAGCGAATACGCAGTATTTT

abundance: .
j_gene: TRBJ2-1
len: 14
d_gene: .
v_gene: TRBV9
CDR3aa: CASSAPLGNNEQFF
CDR3nt: TGTGCCAGCAGCGCTCCCCTCGGGAACAATGAGCAGTTCTTC

abundance: .
j_gene: TRBJ1-6
len: 14
d_gene: TRBD1
v_gene: TRBV7-8
CDR3aa: CASSLQGYNSPLHF
CDR3nt: TGTGCCAGCAGCCTACAGGGGTATAATTCACCCCTCCACTTT

abundance: .
j_gene: TRBJ1-3
len: 15
d_gene: TRBD1
v_gene: TRBV5-5
CDR3aa: CASSTAGGSGNTIYF
CDR3nt: TGTGCCAGCAGCACTGCAGGGGGCTCTGGAAACACCATATATTTT

abundance: few
j_gene: TRBJ2-2
len: 16
d_gene: TRBD2
v_gene: TRBV2
CDR3aa: CASSWTSGGATGELFF
CDR3nt: TGTGCCAGCAGTTGGACTAGCGGGGGGGCCACCGGGGAGCTGTTTTTT